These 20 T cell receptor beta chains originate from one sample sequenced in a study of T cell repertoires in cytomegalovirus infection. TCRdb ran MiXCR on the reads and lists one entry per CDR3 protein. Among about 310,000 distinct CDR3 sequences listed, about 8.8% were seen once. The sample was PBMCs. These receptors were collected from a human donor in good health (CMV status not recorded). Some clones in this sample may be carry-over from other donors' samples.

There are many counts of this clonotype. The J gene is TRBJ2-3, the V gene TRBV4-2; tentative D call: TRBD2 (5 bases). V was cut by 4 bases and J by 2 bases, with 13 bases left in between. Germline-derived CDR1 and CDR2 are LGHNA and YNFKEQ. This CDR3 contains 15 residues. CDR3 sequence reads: CASSRRFGDTDTQYF. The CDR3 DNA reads TGTGCCAGCAGCCGCAGGTTCGGGGACACAGATACGCAGTATTTT.

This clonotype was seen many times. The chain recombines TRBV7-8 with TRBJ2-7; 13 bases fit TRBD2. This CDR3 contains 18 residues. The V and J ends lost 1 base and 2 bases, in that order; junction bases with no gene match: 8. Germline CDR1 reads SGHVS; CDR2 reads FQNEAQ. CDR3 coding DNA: TGTGCCAGCAGCTTAGGGGGGACTAGCGGGGTTTCTACCTACGAGCAGTACTTC. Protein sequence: CASSLGGTSGVSTYEQYF.

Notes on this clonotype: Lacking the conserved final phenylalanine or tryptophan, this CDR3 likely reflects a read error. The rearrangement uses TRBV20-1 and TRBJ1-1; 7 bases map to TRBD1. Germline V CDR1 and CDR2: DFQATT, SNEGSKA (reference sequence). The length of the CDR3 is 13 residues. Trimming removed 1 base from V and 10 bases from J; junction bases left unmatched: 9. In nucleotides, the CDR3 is TGCAGTGCTAGAGGGACAGGAGGATTATCAGCTTTCCTT. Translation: CSARGTGGLSAFL.

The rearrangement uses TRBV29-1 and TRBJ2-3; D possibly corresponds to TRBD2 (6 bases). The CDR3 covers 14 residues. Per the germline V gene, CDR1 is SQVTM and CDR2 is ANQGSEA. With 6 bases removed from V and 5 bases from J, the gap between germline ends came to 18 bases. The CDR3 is CSVGGRVAGDTQYF. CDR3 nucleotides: TGCAGCGTCGGGGGACGGGTTGCGGGAGATACGCAGTATTTT.

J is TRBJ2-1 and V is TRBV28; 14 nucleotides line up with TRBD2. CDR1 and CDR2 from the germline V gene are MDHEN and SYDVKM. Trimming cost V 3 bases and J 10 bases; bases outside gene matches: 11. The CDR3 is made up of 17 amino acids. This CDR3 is CASSFNRLAGGPGEQFF. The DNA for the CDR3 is TGTGCCAGCAGTTTTAACAGACTAGCGGGGGGGCCGGGAGAGCAGTTCTTC.

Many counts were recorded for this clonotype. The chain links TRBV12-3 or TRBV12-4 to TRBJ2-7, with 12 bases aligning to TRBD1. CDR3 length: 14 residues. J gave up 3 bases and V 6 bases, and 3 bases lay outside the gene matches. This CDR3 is CASRGQGAGYEQYF. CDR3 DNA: TGTGCCAGCAGGGGACAGGGGGCCGGCTACGAGCAGTACTTC.

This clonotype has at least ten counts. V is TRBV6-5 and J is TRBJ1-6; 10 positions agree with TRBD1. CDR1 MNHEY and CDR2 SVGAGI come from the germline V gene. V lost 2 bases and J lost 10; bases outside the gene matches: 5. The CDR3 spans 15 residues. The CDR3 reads CASSYDGTGASPLHF. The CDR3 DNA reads TGTGCCAGCAGTTACGATGGGACAGGGGCCTCACCCCTCCACTTT.

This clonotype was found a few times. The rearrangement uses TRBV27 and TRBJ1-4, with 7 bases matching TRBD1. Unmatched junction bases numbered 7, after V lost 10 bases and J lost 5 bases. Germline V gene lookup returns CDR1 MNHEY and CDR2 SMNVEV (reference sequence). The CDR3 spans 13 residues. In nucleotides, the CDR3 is TGTGCCAACCCGGGACAGAAAAATGAAAAACTGTTTTTT. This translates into CANPGQKNEKLFF.

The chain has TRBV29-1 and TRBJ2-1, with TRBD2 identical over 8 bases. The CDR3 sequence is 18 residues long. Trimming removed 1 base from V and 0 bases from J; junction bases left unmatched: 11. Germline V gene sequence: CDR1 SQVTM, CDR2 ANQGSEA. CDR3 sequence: CSVEGLRERGGSYNEQFF. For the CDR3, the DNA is TGCAGCGTTGAAGGGCTTCGGGAACGGGGGGGCTCCTACAATGAGCAGTTCTTC.

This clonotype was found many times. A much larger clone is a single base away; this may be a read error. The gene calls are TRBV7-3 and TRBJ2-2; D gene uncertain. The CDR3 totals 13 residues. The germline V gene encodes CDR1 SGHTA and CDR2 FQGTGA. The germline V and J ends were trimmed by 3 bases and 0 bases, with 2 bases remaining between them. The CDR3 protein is CASSFANTGELFF. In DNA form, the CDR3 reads TGTGCCAGCAGCTTCGCGAACACCGGGGAGCTGTTTTTT. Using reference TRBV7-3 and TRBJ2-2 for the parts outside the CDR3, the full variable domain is GAGVSQTPSNKVTEKGKYVELRCDPISGHTALYWYRQSLGQGPEFLIYFQGTGAADDSGLPNDRFFAVRPEGSVSTLKIQRTERGDSAVYLCASSFANTGELFFGEGSRLTVL.

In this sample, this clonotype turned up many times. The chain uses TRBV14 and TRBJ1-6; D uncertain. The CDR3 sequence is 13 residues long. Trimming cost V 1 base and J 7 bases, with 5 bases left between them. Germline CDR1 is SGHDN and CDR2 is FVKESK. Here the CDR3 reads CASSQVWNSPLHF. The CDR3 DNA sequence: TGTGCCAGCAGCCAAGTTTGGAATTCACCCCTCCACTTT. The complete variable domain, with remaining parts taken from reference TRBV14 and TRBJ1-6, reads EAGVTQFPSHSVIEKGQTVTLRCDPISGHDNLYWYRRVMGKEIKFLLHFVKESKQDESGMPNNRFLAERTGGTYSTLKVQPAELEDSGVYFCASSQVWNSPLHFGNGTRLTVT.

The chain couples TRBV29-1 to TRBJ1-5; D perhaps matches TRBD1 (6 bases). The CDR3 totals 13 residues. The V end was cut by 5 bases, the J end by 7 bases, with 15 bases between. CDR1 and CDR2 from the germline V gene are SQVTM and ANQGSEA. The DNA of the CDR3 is TGCAGCGTTAAGGGACACATAGACCAGCCCCAGCATTTT. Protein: CSVKGHIDQPQHF.

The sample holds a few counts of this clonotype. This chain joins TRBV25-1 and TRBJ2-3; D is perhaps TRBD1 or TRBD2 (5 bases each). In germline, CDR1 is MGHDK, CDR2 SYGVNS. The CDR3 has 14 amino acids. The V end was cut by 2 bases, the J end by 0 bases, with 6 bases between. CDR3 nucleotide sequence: TGTGCCAGCAGTGAACGGGGCAGCACAGATACGCAGTATTTT. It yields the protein CASSERGSTDTQYF.

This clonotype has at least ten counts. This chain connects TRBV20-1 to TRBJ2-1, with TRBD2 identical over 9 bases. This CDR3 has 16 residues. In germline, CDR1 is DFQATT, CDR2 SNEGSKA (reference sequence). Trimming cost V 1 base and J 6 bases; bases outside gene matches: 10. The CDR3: CSARGSSRGGANEQFF. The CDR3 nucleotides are TGCAGTGCTAGAGGTTCGTCGCGCGGGGGGGCCAATGAGCAGTTCTTC.

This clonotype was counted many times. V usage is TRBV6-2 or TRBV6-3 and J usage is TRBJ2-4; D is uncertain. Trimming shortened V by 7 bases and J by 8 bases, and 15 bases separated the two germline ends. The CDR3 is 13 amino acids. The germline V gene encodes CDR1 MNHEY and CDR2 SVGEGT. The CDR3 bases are TGTGCCAGCATATCATACGGGTCCCACATTCAGTACTTC. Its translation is CASISYGSHIQYF.

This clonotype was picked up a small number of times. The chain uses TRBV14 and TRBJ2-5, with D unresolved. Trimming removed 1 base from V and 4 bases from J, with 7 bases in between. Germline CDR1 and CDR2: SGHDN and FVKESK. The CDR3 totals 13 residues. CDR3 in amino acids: CASSQGARETQYF. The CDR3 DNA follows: TGTGCCAGCAGCCAAGGGGCCCGAGAGACCCAGTACTTC.

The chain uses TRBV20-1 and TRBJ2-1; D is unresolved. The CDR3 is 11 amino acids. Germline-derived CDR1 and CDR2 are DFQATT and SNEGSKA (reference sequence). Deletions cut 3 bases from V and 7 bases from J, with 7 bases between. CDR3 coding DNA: TGCAGTGCTAGCATGGGGAATGAGCAGTTCTTC. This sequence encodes CSASMGNEQFF.

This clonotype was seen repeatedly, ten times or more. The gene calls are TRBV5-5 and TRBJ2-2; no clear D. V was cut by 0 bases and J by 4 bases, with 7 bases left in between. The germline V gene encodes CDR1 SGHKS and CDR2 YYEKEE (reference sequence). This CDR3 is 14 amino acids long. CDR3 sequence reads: CASSLGDRTGELFF. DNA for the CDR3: TGTGCCAGCAGCTTGGGGGATCGCACCGGGGAGCTGTTTTTT. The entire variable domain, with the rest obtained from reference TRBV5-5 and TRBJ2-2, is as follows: DAGVTQSPTHLIKTRGQQVTLRCSPISGHKSVSWYQQVLGQGPQFIFQYYEKEERGRGNFPDRFSARQFPNYSSELNVNALLLGDSALYLCASSLGDRTGELFFGEGSRLTVL.

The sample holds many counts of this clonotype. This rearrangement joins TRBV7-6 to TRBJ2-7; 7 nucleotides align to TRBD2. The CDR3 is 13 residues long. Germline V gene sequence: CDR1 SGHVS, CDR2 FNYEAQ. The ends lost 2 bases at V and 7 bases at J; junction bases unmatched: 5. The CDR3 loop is CASSLRRGDEQYF. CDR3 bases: TGTGCCAGCAGCTTAAGACGGGGGGATGAGCAGTACTTC.

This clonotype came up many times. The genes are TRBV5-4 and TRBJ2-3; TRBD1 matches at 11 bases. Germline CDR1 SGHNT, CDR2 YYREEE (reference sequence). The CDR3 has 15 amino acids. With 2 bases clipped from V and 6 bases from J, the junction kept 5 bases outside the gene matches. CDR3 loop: CASSLGTGGLDTQYF. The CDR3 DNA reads TGTGCCAGCAGCTTAGGGACAGGGGGTTTGGATACGCAGTATTTT. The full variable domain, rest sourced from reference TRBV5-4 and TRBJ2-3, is ETGVTQSPTHLIKTRGQQVTLRCSSQSGHNTVSWYQQALGQGPQFIFQYYREEENGRGNFPPRFSGLQFPNYSSELNVNALELDDSALYLCASSLGTGGLDTQYFGPGTRLTVL.